This is a list of T cell receptor beta chains from one sample in a study of CXCR3 chemokines and chemotherapy response in bladder cancer. Via MiXCR, TCRdb re-called the PCR reads, giving one row per CDR3 protein. The sample records approximately 13,000 distinct CDR3 sequences, roughly 12% being singletons. The sample was collected from a patient whose treatment included neoadjuvant chemotherapy. These receptors all stem from a human donor with bladder cancer that did not respond to neoadjuvant chemotherapy. Each CDR3 is given with its conserved first and last residue. Fields, in order: CDR3 protein, CDR3 DNA, J gene, V gene, clone size, D gene. D genes are given only for firm matches. Clone size is not always given. Where it is, it says once, few, many or a class for expanded clones.

CDR3 protein: CASRFTGTGYEQYF
CDR3 DNA: TGTGCCAGCAGATTTACCGGGACAGGCTACGAGCAGTACTTC
J gene: TRBJ2-7
V gene: TRBV6-2/TRBV6-3
clone size: many
D gene: TRBD1

CDR3 protein: CASSSGLAGAKQFF
CDR3 DNA: TGTGCCAGCAGTTCAGGACTAGCGGGAGCTAAGCAGTTCTTC
J gene: TRBJ2-1
V gene: TRBV6-5
clone size: medium-sized
D gene: TRBD2

CDR3 protein: CASSYSGQVNTGELFF
CDR3 DNA: TGTGCCAGCAGTTACAGTGGGCAGGTTAACACCGGGGAGCTGTTTTTT
J gene: TRBJ2-2
V gene: TRBV6-2/TRBV6-3
clone size: medium-sized
D gene: -

CDR3 protein: CASRSGTGVDEQYF
CDR3 DNA: TGTGCCAGCAGGTCCGGGACAGGGGTGGACGAGCAGTACTTC
J gene: TRBJ2-7
V gene: TRBV6-9
clone size: many
D gene: TRBD1

CDR3 protein: CASSPGESRYGYTF
CDR3 DNA: TGTGCCAGCAGCCCCGGCGAGTCTCGGTATGGCTACACCTTC
J gene: TRBJ1-2
V gene: TRBV5-5
clone size: many
D gene: -

CDR3 protein: CASSSPGPTDTQYF
CDR3 DNA: TGTGCCAGCAGCTCCCCTGGGCCGACAGATACGCAGTATTTT
J gene: TRBJ2-3
V gene: TRBV5-4
clone size: -
D gene: -

CDR3 protein: CSVRPGNGEQYF
CDR3 DNA: TGCAGCGTCCGCCCAGGGAATGGCGAGCAGTACTTC
J gene: TRBJ2-7
V gene: TRBV29-1
clone size: many
D gene: -

CDR3 protein: CASSYYPYPGQNQPQHF
CDR3 DNA: TGTGCCAGCAGTTACTACCCGTATCCGGGACAGAATCAGCCCCAGCATTTT
J gene: TRBJ1-5
V gene: TRBV6-6
clone size: many
D gene: TRBD1

CDR3 protein: CASGSSTSSLADTQYF
CDR3 DNA: TGTGCTAGTGGTTCATCGACTAGCAGTTTAGCAGATACGCAGTATTTT
J gene: TRBJ2-3
V gene: TRBV12-5
clone size: -
D gene: TRBD2

CDR3 protein: CASSLGLVAADTQYF
CDR3 DNA: TGTGCCAGCAGCTTAGGCTTGGTAGCGGCAGATACGCAGTATTTT
J gene: TRBJ2-3
V gene: TRBV11-2
clone size: many
D gene: -

CDR3 protein: CSAESGSPYNEQFF
CDR3 DNA: TGCAGTGCCGAAAGCGGGAGCCCCTACAATGAGCAGTTCTTC
J gene: TRBJ2-1
V gene: TRBV20-1
clone size: -
D gene: TRBD2

CDR3 protein: CSAREAGYTDTQYF
CDR3 DNA: TGCAGTGCTAGAGAGGCAGGGTACACAGATACGCAGTATTTT
J gene: TRBJ2-3
V gene: TRBV20-1
clone size: -
D gene: -

CDR3 protein: CSANAGFTDTQYF
CDR3 DNA: TGCAGTGCTAATGCCGGGTTTACAGATACGCAGTATTTT
J gene: TRBJ2-3
V gene: TRBV20-1
clone size: -
D gene: -

CDR3 protein: CASRQGADTGELFF
CDR3 DNA: TGTGCCAGTCGACAGGGGGCGGACACCGGGGAGCTGTTTTTT
J gene: TRBJ2-2
V gene: TRBV12-3/TRBV12-4
clone size: few
D gene: TRBD1

CDR3 protein: CASSLGYSSYNEQFF
CDR3 DNA: TGTGCCAGCAGCTTAGGCTACAGCTCCTACAATGAGCAGTTCTTC
J gene: TRBJ2-1
V gene: TRBV7-9
clone size: -
D gene: -

CDR3 protein: CASSLVGVRIQYF
CDR3 DNA: TGTGCCAGCAGCTTAGTCGGTGTTCGGATTCAGTACTTC
J gene: TRBJ2-4
V gene: TRBV7-9
clone size: many
D gene: -

CDR3 protein: CASSYGLAGVNEQFF
CDR3 DNA: TGTGCCAGCAGTTACGGGCTAGCGGGGGTTAATGAGCAGTTCTTC
J gene: TRBJ2-1
V gene: TRBV6-2/TRBV6-3
clone size: medium-sized
D gene: TRBD2

CDR3 protein: CASSPFPGDDRVGGYTF
CDR3 DNA: TGTGCCAGCAGTCCCTTCCCGGGAGATGACAGGGTGGGGGGCTACACCTTC
J gene: TRBJ1-2
V gene: TRBV27
clone size: many
D gene: TRBD1

CDR3 protein: CASSRDTVAGNTIYF
CDR3 DNA: TGTGCCAGCTCACGGGACACCGTTGCTGGAAACACCATATATTTT
J gene: TRBJ1-3
V gene: TRBV18
clone size: many
D gene: -

CDR3 protein: CASSERTGRIEAQYF
CDR3 DNA: TGTGCCAGTAGTGAAAGGACAGGGAGAATTGAGGCCCAGTACTTC
J gene: TRBJ2-5
V gene: TRBV19
clone size: many
D gene: TRBD1

CDR3 protein: CASRPGGTDTQYF
CDR3 DNA: TGTGCCAGCAGACCCGGTGGCACAGATACGCAGTATTTT
J gene: TRBJ2-3
V gene: TRBV27
clone size: few
D gene: -

CDR3 protein: CASRVGPGTMNTEAFF
CDR3 DNA: TGTGCCTCCCGAGTAGGCCCAGGGACCATGAACACTGAAGCTTTCTTT
J gene: TRBJ1-1
V gene: TRBV19
clone size: medium-sized
D gene: -

CDR3 protein: CASSWTSGGGDTQYF
CDR3 DNA: TGTGCCAGCAGCTGGACTAGCGGGGGGGGAGATACGCAGTATTTT
J gene: TRBJ2-3
V gene: TRBV7-2
clone size: many
D gene: TRBD2

CDR3 protein: CASSPPANDEQYF
CDR3 DNA: TGTGCCAGCTCACCACCGGCTAATGACGAGCAGTACTTC
J gene: TRBJ2-7
V gene: TRBV18
clone size: -
D gene: -

CDR3 protein: CASSLRTAGINSPLHF
CDR3 DNA: TGTGCCAGCAGTTTGAGAACCGCTGGAATTAATTCACCCCTCCACTTT
J gene: TRBJ1-6
V gene: TRBV28
clone size: many
D gene: -

CDR3 protein: CASSLQGSGYTF
CDR3 DNA: TGCGCCAGCAGCTTACAGGGTTCCGGCTACACCTTC
J gene: TRBJ1-2
V gene: TRBV5-1
clone size: many
D gene: -

CDR3 protein: CASSLEAALNTGELFF
CDR3 DNA: TGTGCCAGCAGCTTAGAGGCGGCGCTGAACACCGGGGAGCTGTTTTTT
J gene: TRBJ2-2
V gene: TRBV11-1
clone size: -
D gene: -

CDR3 protein: CAIDGSTDTQYF
CDR3 DNA: TGTGCCATAGACGGGAGCACAGATACGCAGTATTTT
J gene: TRBJ2-3
V gene: TRBV7-9
clone size: many
D gene: -

CDR3 protein: CASSYSGQGRETQYF
CDR3 DNA: TGTGCCAGCAGTTACTCCGGACAGGGTAGAGAGACCCAGTACTTC
J gene: TRBJ2-5
V gene: TRBV6-5
clone size: many
D gene: TRBD1

CDR3 protein: CASSPRLAGGSNEQFF
CDR3 DNA: TGTGCCAGCTCACCGAGACTAGCGGGGGGGAGTAATGAGCAGTTCTTC
J gene: TRBJ2-1
V gene: TRBV18
clone size: many
D gene: TRBD2

CDR3 protein: CSARDTGGWGADTQYF
CDR3 DNA: TGCAGTGCTAGAGATACCGGGGGGTGGGGAGCAGATACGCAGTATTTT
J gene: TRBJ2-3
V gene: TRBV20-1
clone size: -
D gene: TRBD2

CDR3 protein: CASSSTGEGNSPLHF
CDR3 DNA: TGTGCCAGCAGTTCTACAGGGGAGGGGAATTCACCCCTCCACTTT
J gene: TRBJ1-6
V gene: TRBV7-9
clone size: many
D gene: TRBD1

CDR3 protein: CASTPGAPRYEQYF
CDR3 DNA: TGTGCCAGCACCCCAGGGGCACCTCGCTACGAGCAGTACTTC
J gene: TRBJ2-7
V gene: TRBV6-6
clone size: many
D gene: -

CDR3 protein: CASSLGAGGVAFF
CDR3 DNA: TGTGCCAGCAGCTTAGGGGCAGGGGGCGTAGCTTTCTTT
J gene: TRBJ1-1
V gene: TRBV7-9
clone size: medium-sized
D gene: TRBD1

CDR3 protein: CASSPSPLEDTQYF
CDR3 DNA: TGTGCCAGCAGCCCATCCCCCCTTGAGGATACGCAGTATTTT
J gene: TRBJ2-3
V gene: TRBV7-2
clone size: medium-sized
D gene: -

CDR3 protein: CASSMQGTDTQYF
CDR3 DNA: TGTGCCAGTAGTATGCAGGGCACAGATACGCAGTATTTT
J gene: TRBJ2-3
V gene: TRBV19
clone size: many
D gene: -

CDR3 protein: CASLGGTGVVYEQYF
CDR3 DNA: TGTGCCAGCTTGGGGGGGACAGGGGTGGTATACGAGCAGTACTTC
J gene: TRBJ2-7
V gene: TRBV2
clone size: -
D gene: TRBD1

CDR3 protein: CASSFSTEYTEAFF
CDR3 DNA: TGTGCCAGCAGTTTCAGCACAGAATACACTGAAGCTTTCTTT
J gene: TRBJ1-1
V gene: TRBV28
clone size: many
D gene: -

CDR3 protein: CASSIGASGGATDTQYF
CDR3 DNA: TGTGCCAGTAGTATTGGGGCTAGCGGGGGGGCCACAGATACGCAGTATTTT
J gene: TRBJ2-3
V gene: TRBV19
clone size: medium-sized
D gene: TRBD2

CDR3 protein: CASSVEGETQYF
CDR3 DNA: TGTGCCAGCAGCGTAGAGGGCGAGACCCAGTACTTC
J gene: TRBJ2-5
V gene: TRBV9
clone size: many
D gene: -

CDR3 protein: CASSLEGQGTYNEQFF
CDR3 DNA: TGTGCCAGCAGCTTAGAGGGACAGGGAACCTACAATGAGCAGTTCTTC
J gene: TRBJ2-1
V gene: TRBV11-1
clone size: many
D gene: TRBD1

CDR3 protein: CASSLMAGTEAFF
CDR3 DNA: TGTGCCAGCAGCTTGATGGCCGGGACTGAAGCTTTCTTT
J gene: TRBJ1-1
V gene: TRBV5-6
clone size: many
D gene: -

CDR3 protein: CASSVEESGTQYF
CDR3 DNA: TGTGCCAGCAGCGTAGAGGAGAGCGGGACCCAGTACTTC
J gene: TRBJ2-5
V gene: TRBV9
clone size: -
D gene: -

CDR3 protein: CASSLAGGAYEQYF
CDR3 DNA: TGTGCCAGCAGCCTAGCGGGCGGTGCCTACGAGCAGTACTTC
J gene: TRBJ2-7
V gene: TRBV5-5
clone size: few
D gene: TRBD2

CDR3 protein: CASSSWTGTTETQYF
CDR3 DNA: TGTGCCAGCAGCAGTTGGACGGGAACGACGGAGACCCAGTACTTC
J gene: TRBJ2-5
V gene: TRBV7-9
clone size: few
D gene: -

CDR3 protein: CASSLYALWVGANVLTF
CDR3 DNA: TGTGCCAGCAGTTTATATGCCCTTTGGGTCGGGGCCAACGTCCTGACTTTC
J gene: TRBJ2-6
V gene: TRBV27
clone size: few
D gene: -

CDR3 protein: CASSHAGTANTEAFF
CDR3 DNA: TGTGCCAGCTCACATGCCGGGACAGCGAACACTGAAGCTTTCTTT
J gene: TRBJ1-1
V gene: TRBV18
clone size: few
D gene: TRBD1

CDR3 protein: CASSYTGGIGLAGELFF
CDR3 DNA: TGTGCCAGCAGTTACACGGGGGGAATCGGCCTGGCCGGGGAGCTGTTTTTT
J gene: TRBJ2-2
V gene: TRBV6-6
clone size: many
D gene: TRBD2

CDR3 protein: CAWSTLRAVMETQYF
CDR3 DNA: TGTGCCTGGAGTACGCTGAGAGCGGTTATGGAGACCCAGTACTTC
J gene: TRBJ2-5
V gene: TRBV30
clone size: many
D gene: -